Sequencing of this T cell receptor (beta chain) was carried out in a study of blood T cell repertoires in COVID-19. For the study at large: There were acute and convalescent COVID-19 samples, and they came from the United States, Italy and Spain. T cells, B-cell-depleted T cells, or PBMCs provided the cDNA or gDNA that served as material.

As originally analysed: Counts of nucleated cells, estimated from reference gene primer amplification, were obtained. Sequencing was performed with immunoSEQ multiplex PCR; in TCRdb, only in-frame clones are kept and a portion is missing. Clone size and the V and J calls come from that table; the DNA yielded D and trimming. The table records 75,000 to 95,000 clones, around four fifths of them present only once. J was trimmed by 4 bases and V by 5 bases; bases with no gene match: 4. Germline CDR1 reads SGHTA; CDR2 reads FQGNSA. CDR3 length: 15 residues. The sequence was obtained from a man in his fifties with acute or convalescent COVID-19. The sequencing sample was made of peripheral blood. This chain uses TRBV7-2 with TRBJ2-1; TRBD2 aligns across 11 bases. CDR3 coding DNA: TGTGCCAGCAGCCTGGGACTAGCGGATTACAATGAGCAGTTCTTC. This codes for CASSLGLADYNEQFF.